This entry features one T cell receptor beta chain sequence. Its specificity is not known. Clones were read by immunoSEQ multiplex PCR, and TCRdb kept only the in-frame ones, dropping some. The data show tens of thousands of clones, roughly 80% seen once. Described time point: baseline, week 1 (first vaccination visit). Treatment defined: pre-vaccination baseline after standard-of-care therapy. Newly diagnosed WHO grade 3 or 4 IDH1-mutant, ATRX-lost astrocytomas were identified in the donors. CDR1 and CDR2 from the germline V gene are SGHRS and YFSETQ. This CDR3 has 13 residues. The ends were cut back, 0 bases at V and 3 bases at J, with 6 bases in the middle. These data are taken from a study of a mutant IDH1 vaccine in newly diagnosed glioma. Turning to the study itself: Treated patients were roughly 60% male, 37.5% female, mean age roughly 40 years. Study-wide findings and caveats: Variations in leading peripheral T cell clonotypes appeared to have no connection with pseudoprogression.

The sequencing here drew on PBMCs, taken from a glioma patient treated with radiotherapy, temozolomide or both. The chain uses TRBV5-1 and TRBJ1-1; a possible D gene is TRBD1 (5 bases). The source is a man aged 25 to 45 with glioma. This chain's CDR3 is CASSLVQDTEAFF. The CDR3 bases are TGCGCCAGCAGCTTGGTACAGGACACTGAAGCTTTCTTT.